The 5 T cell receptor beta chains listed next were all sequenced from one sample in a study of cytomegalovirus exposure and HLA in healthy donors. The primer mix had 60 Vbeta and 13 Jbeta primers. Here immunoSEQ multiplex PCR was the method, and the copy in TCRdb shows in-frame clones only, minus some. The profile covers 160,000 or so clones, with about four fifths appearing a single time and 4% to 5% taken by the ten largest. The sequencing sample was made of PBMCs. These receptors were collected from a man aged 25-45 years in good health and CMV-seronegative.

The chain has TRBV19 and TRBJ1-1, with 12 bases fitting TRBD1. The CDR3 has 17 amino acids. Germline V gives CDR1 LNHDA, CDR2 SQIVND (reference sequence). Trimming cost V 3 bases and J 0 bases; bases outside gene matches: 5. CDR3 sequence (DNA): TGTGCCAGTAGTATGCGGGACAGGGGGCCTCTGAACACTGAAGCTTTCTTT. Translating it yields CASSMRDRGPLNTEAFF.

J is TRBJ2-5 and V is TRBV9; 9 positions agree with TRBD1. The CDR3 runs 15 residues. From germline, CDR1 is SGDLS and CDR2 YYNGEE. J lost 11 bases, V lost 0 bases, and 11 bases had no gene match. CDR3: CASSVVGDRAGEQYF. CDR3 DNA: TGTGCCAGCAGCGTAGTCGGGGACAGGGCCGGGGAGCAGTACTTC.

Of note for this clone: The junction departs from the called germline gene at one end, perhaps through a read error. The genes are TRBV2 and TRBJ2-5, with 10 nucleotides matching TRBD2. CDR1 is SNHLY, CDR2 FYNNEI, per germline. The CDR3 is made up of 13 amino acids. CDR3: CASSEVGLAGVNF. For the CDR3, the DNA is TGTGCCAGCAGTGAAGTAGGGCTAGCGGGGGTTAACTTC.

The V gene is TRBV5-1, the J gene TRBJ2-5; D uncertain. The assigned J gene may be wrong: the sequence end matches TRBJ2-7 better. The germline V gene encodes CDR1 SGHRS and CDR2 YFSETQ. The CDR3 has 18 amino acids. CDR3 nucleotides: TGCGCCAGCAGCTTGGCCTCAACCACTCAAGCTATCTCCTACGAGCAGTACTTC. Its protein product is CASSLASTTQAISYEQYF.

The chain employs TRBV4-2 and TRBJ1-2; TRBD1 matches 9 bases. The length of the CDR3 is 18 residues. V lost 0 bases to trimming and J lost 8 bases; unmatched junction nucleotides: 16. In germline, CDR1 is LGHNA, CDR2 YNFKEQ. CDR3: CASSQDLRDREKSLGYTF. CDR3 DNA: TGTGCCAGCAGCCAAGATTTGAGGGACAGGGAAAAATCGTTGGGCTACACCTTC.